The T cell receptor (beta chain) under discussion was sequenced for a study of shared clonotypes between healthy human individuals. The germline gives CDR1 KGHSH, CDR2 LQKENI. Deletions cut 5 bases from V and 1 base from J, with 11 bases between. CDR3 length equals 14 residues. The test was conducted at deep level. The table came from immunoSEQ multiplex PCR; TCRdb's copy has only in-frame clones and leaves some out. This sample has some 200,000 clones, with about 65% found just once. Among the donors, all were Caucasian adults who lived in Nashville, Tennessee. The specimen sequenced was memory CD4+ T cells sorted from blood. Subset noted: CD45RA-negative fraction. The source is a young man in good health. The chain recombines TRBV18 with TRBJ2-5; no clear D. This CDR3 is CASSTRLSQETQYF. The CDR3 DNA reads as TGTGCCAGCTCAACACGACTGAGCCAAGAGACCCAGTACTTC. Looking up the rest from reference TRBV18 and TRBJ2-5 gives the full variable domain: NAGVMQNPRHLVRRRGQEARLRCSPMKGHSHVYWYRQLPEEGLKFMVYLQKENIIDESGMPKERFSAEFPKEGPSILRIQQVVRGDSAAYFCASSTRLSQETQYFGPGTRLLVL.